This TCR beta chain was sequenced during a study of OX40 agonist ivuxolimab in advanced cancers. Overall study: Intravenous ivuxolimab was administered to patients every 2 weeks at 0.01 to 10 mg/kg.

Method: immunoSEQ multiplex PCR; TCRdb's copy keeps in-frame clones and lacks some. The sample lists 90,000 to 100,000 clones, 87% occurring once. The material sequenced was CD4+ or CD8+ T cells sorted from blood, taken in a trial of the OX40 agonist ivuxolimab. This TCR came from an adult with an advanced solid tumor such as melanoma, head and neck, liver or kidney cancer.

This CDR3 is CASTRRSYGYTF. Written as DNA, the CDR3 is TGTGCCAGCACCAGGAGGAGTTATGGCTACACCTTC. The V and J genes are TRBV5-4 and TRBJ1-2; D uncertain. V shed 6 bases and J shed 5 bases, with 11 bases lying between them. CDR1 SGHNT and CDR2 YYREEE come from the germline V gene (reference sequence). CDR3 length: 12 residues.